Following are 12 T cell receptor beta chains from one sample sequenced in a study of blood T cell repertoires in COVID-19 (dated by TCRdb to the early 2020s). Preparation of the library involved the immunoSEQ multiplex PCR assay. In TCRdb, the immuneACCESS table is reduced to in-frame sequences with V and J assigned. These tables do not hold every clone; where another copy was compared, an unresolved V gene accounts for under half, and the others remain unexplained. The sample table contains around 300,000 clones; only one count was recorded for about nine tenths of them. Clones ranked in the top ten supply about 2% of the sample. Source material: peripheral blood. All receptors come from a man aged 18 to 30 with active or convalescent COVID-19.

J is TRBJ2-4 and V is TRBV28, with 7 bases aligning to TRBD2. Germline V CDR1 and CDR2: MDHEN, SYDVKM. This CDR3 spans 13 amino acids. Unmatched junction bases numbered 6, after V lost 6 bases and J lost 7 bases. The CDR3 DNA follows: TGTGCCAGCAGGGACGCGGGAGCGAACATTCAGTACTTC. This translates into CASRDAGANIQYF.

The V and J genes are TRBV7-2 and TRBJ1-1, with TRBD1 identical over 7 bases. In germline, CDR1 is SGHTA, CDR2 FQGNSA. Germline trimming cut 7 bases from V and 5 bases from J; bases unmatched to any gene: 10. This CDR3 spans 14 amino acids. CDR3 residues: CASKPGQVRTEAFF. The CDR3 region has the DNA TGTGCCAGCAAACCAGGACAGGTTAGGACTGAAGCTTTCTTT.

This chain connects TRBV5-5 to TRBJ1-6; D ambiguous. The CDR3 length is 18 residues. CDR1 and CDR2 from the germline V gene are SGHKS and YYEKEE (reference sequence). The V gene lost 0 bases and the J gene lost 0 bases, with 13 bases spanning the gap. The CDR3 loop is CASSLDNIQSSYNSPLHF. The CDR3, as DNA: TGTGCCAGCAGCTTGGACAACATACAAAGCTCCTATAATTCACCCCTCCACTTT.

CDR3 protein: CASSLLAATLLGGELFF. The CDR3 nucleotides are TGTGCCAGCAGCTTATTAGCGGCGACATTGTTGGGCGGGGAGCTGTTTTTT. The chain has TRBV11-2 and TRBJ2-2, with D possibly TRBD2 on 6 matching bases. This CDR3 contains 17 residues. From germline, CDR1 is SGHAT and CDR2 FQNNGV. Trimming removed 2 bases from V and 7 bases from J, with 20 bases in between.

This clone was detected many times. The CDR3 sequence: CASTPTWTGAYGYTF. Here the CDR3 DNA reads TGTGCCAGCACCCCCACCTGGACAGGGGCCTATGGCTACACCTTC. The rearrangement joins TRBV2 to TRBJ1-2, with 9 bases matching TRBD1. The CDR3 loop spans 15 amino acids. In germline, CDR1 is SNHLY, CDR2 FYNNEI. The V and J ends lost 7 bases and 4 bases, in that order; junction bases with no gene match: 10.

This clone was detected only a few times. V usage is TRBV19 and J usage is TRBJ1-2, with unresolved D. Trimming removed 5 bases from V and 9 bases from J, with 19 bases in between. The CDR3 has 14 residues. Germline V gene sequence: CDR1 LNHDA, CDR2 SQIVND (reference sequence). CDR3 sequence (DNA): TGTGCCAGTAGTTTAGTACAGTCTATGGTGAGCTACACCTTC. Translation gives CASSLVQSMVSYTF.

J is TRBJ2-5 and V is TRBV12-5; 11 bases agree with TRBD2. The CDR3 length is 18 residues. Germline V gene lookup returns CDR1 LGHNT and CDR2 FRNRAP. The trim removed 3 bases at V and 4 bases at J, leaving 13 bases unmatched. This chain's CDR3 is CASGLQTGSGGARETQYF. In DNA, the CDR3 is TGTGCTAGTGGTTTACAAACTGGTAGCGGGGGGGCAAGAGAGACCCAGTACTTC.

Remarks on this clone: Other DNA variants within this sample encode the same CDR3. The J gene is TRBJ2-7, the V gene TRBV9; a possible D gene is TRBD2 (6 bases). Germline assignment: CDR1 SGDLS and CDR2 YYNGEE. V was trimmed by 0 bases and J by 1 base, leaving 8 bases between them. The CDR3 has 14 amino acids. The CDR3 bases are TGTGCCAGCAGCGTAGGTAGCGGATCCTACGAGCAGTACTTC. Translated, it gives CASSVGSGSYEQYF.

This clone is a singleton in its sample. The rearrangement joins TRBV6-6 to TRBJ2-4; 8 nucleotides align to TRBD2. The V and J ends lost 6 bases and 6 bases, in that order; junction bases with no gene match: 13. This CDR3 has 16 residues. Germline loops: CDR1 MNHNY, CDR2 SVGAGI (reference sequence). CDR3 in DNA: TGTGCCAGCAGGGACCTGGTAGTTAGCGGGGTAAACATTCAGTACTTC. As protein: CASRDLVVSGVNIQYF.

The V gene is TRBV6-5, the J gene TRBJ1-1; D is ambiguous. Germline CDR1 is MNHEY and CDR2 is SVGAGI. The CDR3 spans 16 residues. V lost 0 bases to trimming and J lost 0 bases, with 11 bases between them. The chain's CDR3 is CASSYSTLSVNTEAFF. DNA of the CDR3: TGTGCCAGCAGTTACTCGACGCTTAGCGTGAACACTGAAGCTTTCTTT.

The chain combines TRBV13 with TRBJ1-3; no firm D call. CDR3 length equals 14 residues. Germline loops: CDR1 PRHDT, CDR2 FYEKMQ (reference sequence). Trimming stripped 3 bases from V and 0 bases from J, with 6 bases between. Here the CDR3 DNA reads TGTGCCAGCAGCTTTTCCGGCTCTGGAAACACCATATATTTT. Translation: CASSFSGSGNTIYF.

The V and J genes are TRBV7-2 and TRBJ1-2; D may be TRBD1 (5 bases). Trimming removed 0 bases from V and 6 bases from J, with 20 bases in between. CDR1 and CDR2 from the germline V gene are SGHTA and FQGNSA. This CDR3 region has 17 residues. The chain's CDR3 is CASSLARGDPLGNGYTF. Here the CDR3 DNA reads TGTGCCAGCAGCTTAGCGCGGGGGGATCCCCTGGGTAATGGCTACACCTTC.